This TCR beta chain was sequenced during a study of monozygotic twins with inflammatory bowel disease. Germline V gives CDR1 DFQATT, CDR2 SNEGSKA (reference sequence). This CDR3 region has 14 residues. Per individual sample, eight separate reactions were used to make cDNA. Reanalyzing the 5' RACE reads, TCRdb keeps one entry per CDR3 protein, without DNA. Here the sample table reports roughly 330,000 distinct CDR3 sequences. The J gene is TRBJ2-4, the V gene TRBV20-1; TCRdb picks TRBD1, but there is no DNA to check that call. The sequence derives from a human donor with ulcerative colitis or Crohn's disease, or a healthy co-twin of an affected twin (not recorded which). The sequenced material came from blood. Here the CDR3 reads CSARTGSPYNIQYF.